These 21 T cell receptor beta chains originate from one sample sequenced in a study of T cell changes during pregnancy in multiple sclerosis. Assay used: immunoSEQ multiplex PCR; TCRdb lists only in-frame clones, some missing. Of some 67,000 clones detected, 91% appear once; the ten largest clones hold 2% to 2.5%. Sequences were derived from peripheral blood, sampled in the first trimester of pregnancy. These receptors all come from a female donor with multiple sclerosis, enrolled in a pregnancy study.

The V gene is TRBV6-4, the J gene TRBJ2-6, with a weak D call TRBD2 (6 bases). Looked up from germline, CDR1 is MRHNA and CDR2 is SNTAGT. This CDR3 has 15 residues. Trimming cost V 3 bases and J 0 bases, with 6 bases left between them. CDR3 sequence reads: CASSEGGSGANVLTF. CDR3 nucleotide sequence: TGTGCCAGCAGTGAGGGGGGCTCTGGGGCCAACGTCCTGACTTTC.

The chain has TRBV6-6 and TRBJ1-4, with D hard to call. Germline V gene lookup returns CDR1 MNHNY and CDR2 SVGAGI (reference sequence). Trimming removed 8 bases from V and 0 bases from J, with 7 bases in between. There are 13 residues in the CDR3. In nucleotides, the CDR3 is TGTGCCAGCGCGGGAACAACTAATGAAAAACTGTTTTTT. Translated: CASAGTTNEKLFF.

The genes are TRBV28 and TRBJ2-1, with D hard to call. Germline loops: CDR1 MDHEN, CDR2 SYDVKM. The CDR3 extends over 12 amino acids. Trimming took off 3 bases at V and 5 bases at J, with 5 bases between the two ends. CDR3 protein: CASSLRHNEQFF. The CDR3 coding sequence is TGTGCCAGCAGTTTGCGTCACAATGAGCAGTTCTTC.

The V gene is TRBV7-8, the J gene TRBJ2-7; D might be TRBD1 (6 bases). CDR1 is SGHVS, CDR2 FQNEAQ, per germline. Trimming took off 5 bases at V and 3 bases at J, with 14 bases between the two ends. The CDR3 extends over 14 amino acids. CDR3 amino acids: CASSKRTANYEQYF. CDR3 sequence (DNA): TGTGCCAGCAGCAAAAGGACAGCGAACTACGAGCAGTACTTC.

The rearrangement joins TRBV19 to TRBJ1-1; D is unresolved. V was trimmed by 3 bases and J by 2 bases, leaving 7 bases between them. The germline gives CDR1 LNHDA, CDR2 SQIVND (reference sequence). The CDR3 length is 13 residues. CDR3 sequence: CASSIDLNTEAFF. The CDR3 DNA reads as TGTGCCAGTAGTATTGATCTAAACACTGAAGCTTTCTTT.

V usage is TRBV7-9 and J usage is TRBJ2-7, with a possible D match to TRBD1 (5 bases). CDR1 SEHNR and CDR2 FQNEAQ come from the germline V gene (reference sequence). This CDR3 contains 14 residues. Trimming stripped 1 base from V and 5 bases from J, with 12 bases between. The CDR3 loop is CASSLGRGGDEQYF. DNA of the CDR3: TGTGCCAGCAGCTTAGGTAGGGGCGGCGACGAGCAGTACTTC.

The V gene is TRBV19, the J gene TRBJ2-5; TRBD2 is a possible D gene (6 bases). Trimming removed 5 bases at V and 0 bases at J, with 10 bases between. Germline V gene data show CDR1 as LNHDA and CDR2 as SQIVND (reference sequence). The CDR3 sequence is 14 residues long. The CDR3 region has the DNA TGTGCCAGTAGTGCAGCTAGCGACCAAGAGACCCAGTACTTC. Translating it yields CASSAASDQETQYF.

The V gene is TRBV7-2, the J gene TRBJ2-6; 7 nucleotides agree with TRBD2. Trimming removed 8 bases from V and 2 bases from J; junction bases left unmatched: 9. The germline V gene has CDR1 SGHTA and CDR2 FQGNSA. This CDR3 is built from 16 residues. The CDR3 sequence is CASSTGGLAGANVLTF. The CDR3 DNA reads TGTGCCAGCTCTACCGGGGGGTTAGCTGGGGCCAACGTCCTGACTTTC.

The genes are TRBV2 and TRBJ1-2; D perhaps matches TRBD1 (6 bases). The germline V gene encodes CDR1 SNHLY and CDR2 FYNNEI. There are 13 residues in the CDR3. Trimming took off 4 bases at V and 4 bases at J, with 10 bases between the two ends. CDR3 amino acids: CASSGADSYGYTF. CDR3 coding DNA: TGTGCCAGCAGTGGTGCGGACAGCTATGGCTACACCTTC.

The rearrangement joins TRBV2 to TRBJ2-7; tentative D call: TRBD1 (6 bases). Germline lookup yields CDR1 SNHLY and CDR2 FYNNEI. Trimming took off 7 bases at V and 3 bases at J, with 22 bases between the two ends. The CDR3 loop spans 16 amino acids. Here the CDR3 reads CASIRGLDSPSYEQYF. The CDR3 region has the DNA TGTGCCAGCATAAGGGGGTTGGACTCGCCGAGCTACGAGCAGTACTTC.

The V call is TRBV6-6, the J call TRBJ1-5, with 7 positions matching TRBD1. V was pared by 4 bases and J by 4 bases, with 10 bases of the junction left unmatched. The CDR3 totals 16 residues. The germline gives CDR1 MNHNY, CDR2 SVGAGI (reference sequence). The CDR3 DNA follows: TGTGCCAGCAGTTCATCCGACAGGGCGGGAAATCAGCCCCAGCATTTT. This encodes CASSSSDRAGNQPQHF.

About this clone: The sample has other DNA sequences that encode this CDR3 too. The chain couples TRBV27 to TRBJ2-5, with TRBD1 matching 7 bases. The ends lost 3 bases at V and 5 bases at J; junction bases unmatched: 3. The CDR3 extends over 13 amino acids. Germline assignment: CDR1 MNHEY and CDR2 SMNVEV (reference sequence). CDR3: CASSFTGQETQYF. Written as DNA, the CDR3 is TGTGCCAGCAGTTTCACGGGACAGGAGACCCAGTACTTC.

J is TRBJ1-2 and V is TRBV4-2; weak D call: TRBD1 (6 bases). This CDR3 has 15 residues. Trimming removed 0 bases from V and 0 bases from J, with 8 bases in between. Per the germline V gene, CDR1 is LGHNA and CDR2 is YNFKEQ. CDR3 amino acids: CASSQEAGANYGYTF. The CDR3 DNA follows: TGTGCCAGCAGCCAAGAGGCAGGGGCTAACTATGGCTACACCTTC.

The CDR3 region is CSALKLAGLSYEQYF. CDR3 DNA sequence: TGCAGCGCCCTTAAATTGGCAGGCCTCTCGTACGAGCAGTACTTC. The chain joins TRBV29-1 to TRBJ2-7; the D is unclear. The CDR3 consists of 15 residues. The V gene's germline CDR1 is SQVTM and CDR2 ANQGSEA. Trimming took off 7 bases at V and 4 bases at J, with 23 bases between the two ends.

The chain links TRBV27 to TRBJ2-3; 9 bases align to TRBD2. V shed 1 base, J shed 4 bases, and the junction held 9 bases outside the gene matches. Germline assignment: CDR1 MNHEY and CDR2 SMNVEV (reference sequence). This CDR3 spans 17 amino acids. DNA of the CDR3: TGTGCCAGCAGTTTATGGTCGGCTAGCGGGAAAGCAGATACGCAGTATTTT. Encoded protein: CASSLWSASGKADTQYF.

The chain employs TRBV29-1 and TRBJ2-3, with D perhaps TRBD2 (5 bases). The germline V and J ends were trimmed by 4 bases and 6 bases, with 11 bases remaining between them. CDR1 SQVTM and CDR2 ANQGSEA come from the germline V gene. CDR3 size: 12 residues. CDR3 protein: CSVVVSGDTQYF. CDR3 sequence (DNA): TGCAGCGTTGTGGTATCGGGGGATACGCAGTATTTT.

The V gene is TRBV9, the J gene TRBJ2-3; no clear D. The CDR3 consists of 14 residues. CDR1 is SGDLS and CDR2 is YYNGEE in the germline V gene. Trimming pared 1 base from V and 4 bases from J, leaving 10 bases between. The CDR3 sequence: CASSVRMGADTQYF. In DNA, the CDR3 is TGTGCCAGCAGCGTACGTATGGGCGCAGATACGCAGTATTTT.

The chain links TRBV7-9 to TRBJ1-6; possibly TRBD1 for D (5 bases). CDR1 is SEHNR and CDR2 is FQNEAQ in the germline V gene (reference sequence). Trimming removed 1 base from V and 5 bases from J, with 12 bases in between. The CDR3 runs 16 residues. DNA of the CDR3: TGTGCCAGCAGCTTAGGCGGGGCTGACCATAATTCACCCCTCCACTTT. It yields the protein CASSLGGADHNSPLHF. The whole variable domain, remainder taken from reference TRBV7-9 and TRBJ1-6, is DTGVSQNPRHKITKRGQNVTFRCDPISEHNRLYWYRQTLGQGPEFLTYFQNEAQLEKSRLLSDRFSAERPKGSFSTLEIQRTEQGDSAMYLCASSLGGADHNSPLHFGNGTRLTVT.

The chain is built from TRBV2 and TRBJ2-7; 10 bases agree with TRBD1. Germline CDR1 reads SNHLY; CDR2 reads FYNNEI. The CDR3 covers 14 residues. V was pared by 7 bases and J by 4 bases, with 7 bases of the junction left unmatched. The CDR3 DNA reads TGTGCCAGCAACCCCGGGACAGGGGATTACGAGCAGTACTTC. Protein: CASNPGTGDYEQYF.

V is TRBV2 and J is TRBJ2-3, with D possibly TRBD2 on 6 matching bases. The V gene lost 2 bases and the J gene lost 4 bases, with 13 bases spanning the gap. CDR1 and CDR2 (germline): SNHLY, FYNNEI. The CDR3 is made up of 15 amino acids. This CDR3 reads CASSEWGAGADTQYF. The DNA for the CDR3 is TGTGCCAGCAGTGAATGGGGAGCGGGTGCAGATACGCAGTATTTT. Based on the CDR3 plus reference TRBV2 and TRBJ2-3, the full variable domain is EPEVTQTPSHQVTQMGQEVILRCVPISNHLYFYWYRQILGQKVEFLVSFYNNEISEKSEIFDDQFSVERPDGSNFTLKIRSTKLEDSAMYFCASSEWGAGADTQYFGPGTRLTVL.

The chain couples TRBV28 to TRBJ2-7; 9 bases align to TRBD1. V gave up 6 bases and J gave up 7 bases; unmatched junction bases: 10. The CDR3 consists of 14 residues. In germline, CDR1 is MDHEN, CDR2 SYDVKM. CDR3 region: CASRTGGLAWEQYF. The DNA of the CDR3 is TGTGCCAGCAGAACAGGGGGCCTTGCTTGGGAGCAGTACTTC.